Listed below are T cell receptor beta chains from one sample, sequenced in a study of blood T cells in healthy people across ages. Each CDR3 protein gets one entry after TCRdb re-called the 5' RACE reads with MiXCR. This sample has about 1,800,000 distinct CDR3 sequences, with 28% found just once. The sample comprised blood. These receptors were collected from a woman aged 25 to 45 in good health. Both conserved end residues are part of each CDR3. D genes are given only for firm matches. Size is omitted from some rows. Given values are once, few, many or a class for expanded clones.

v_call	clone_size	j_call	d_call	cdr3_aa	cdr3_nt
TRBV5-1	many	TRBJ2-7	NA	CASSPGGTYEQYF	TGCGCCAGCAGCCCAGGGGGGACCTACGAGCAGTACTTC
TRBV18	few	TRBJ2-5	TRBD2	CASSTGLAWETQYF	TGTGCCAGCTCAACGGGACTAGCTTGGGAGACCCAGTACTTC
TRBV12-5	NA	TRBJ1-5	NA	CASGLASSNQPQHF	TGTGCTAGTGGTTTGGCGTCTAGCAATCAGCCCCAGCATTTT
TRBV2	few	TRBJ2-7	NA	CASSVFTDSYEQYF	TGTGCCAGCAGTGTATTTACTGATTCCTACGAGCAGTACTTC
TRBV12-3/TRBV12-4	NA	TRBJ1-5	NA	CASSFEGVGDQPQHF	TGTGCCAGCAGTTTTGAGGGGGTAGGGGATCAGCCCCAGCATTTT
TRBV20-1	NA	TRBJ2-7	TRBD1	CSVQSRDRGYYEQYF	TGCAGTGTCCAATCCCGGGACAGGGGTTACTACGAGCAGTACTTC
TRBV2	NA	TRBJ2-7	NA	CASIGGRTYEQYF	TGTGCCAGCATTGGGGGGCGCACCTACGAGCAGTACTTC
TRBV7-2	NA	TRBJ1-1	NA	CASSLLRPGMNTEAFF	TGTGCCAGCAGCTTATTACGTCCCGGGATGAACACTGAAGCTTTCTTT
TRBV10-3	few	TRBJ2-3	TRBD2	CAISDGFGGRVKDTQYF	TGTGCCATCAGTGACGGGTTTGGCGGGAGGGTTAAAGATACGCAGTATTTT
TRBV12-3/TRBV12-4	few	TRBJ1-1	NA	CASSLERSTNTEAFF	TGTGCCAGCAGTTTAGAACGGAGCACAAACACTGAAGCTTTCTTT
TRBV12-3/TRBV12-4	NA	TRBJ2-7	NA	CASSLIASGNSYNEQYF	TGTGCCAGCAGTCTAATCGCTTCGGGGAACTCCTACAATGAGCAGTACTTC
TRBV19	NA	TRBJ2-2	TRBD1	CASATGDRDTGELFF	TGTGCCAGTGCCACAGGGGACCGAGATACCGGGGAGCTGTTTTTT
TRBV4-1	many	TRBJ2-7	TRBD2	CASSQDTSGVAYEQYF	TGCGCCAGCAGCCAAGATACTAGCGGGGTTGCTTACGAGCAGTACTTC
TRBV10-2	many	TRBJ2-7	NA	CASRDYDQQYF	TGCGCCAGCAGGGACTATGACCAGCAGTACTTC
TRBV21-1	NA	TRBJ2-3	NA	CASSQGTVRRTDTQYF	TGCGCCAGCAGCCAGGGGACAGTCCGTCGGACAGATACGCAGTATTTT
TRBV5-1	few	TRBJ1-1	NA	CASSSRPPGWDTEAFF	TGCGCCAGCAGCTCGCGGCCTCCGGGGTGGGACACTGAAGCTTTCTTT
TRBV5-1	NA	TRBJ2-1	NA	CASSNTFIDSSGYEQFF	TGCGCCAGCAGCAATACCTTCATTGACAGTTCGGGCTATGAGCAGTTCTTC
TRBV28	NA	TRBJ2-1	TRBD2	CASSSVAGGSYNEQFF	TGTGCCAGCAGTTCGGTAGCGGGAGGGTCCTACAATGAGCAGTTCTTC
TRBV11-2	NA	TRBJ2-5	NA	CASSLDGKEGEAQYF	TGTGCCAGCAGCTTAGATGGGAAAGAGGGAGAGGCCCAGTACTTC
TRBV12-3/TRBV12-4	many	TRBJ1-1	NA	CASLGPNTEAFF	TGTGCCAGCCTGGGACCCAACACTGAAGCTTTCTTT
TRBV5-5	many	TRBJ2-7	NA	CASSLVGSAATYEQYF	TGTGCCAGCAGCTTGGTAGGTAGCGCGGCAACCTACGAGCAGTACTTC
TRBV6-5	few	TRBJ1-1	NA	CASGRGTMNTEAFF	TGTGCCAGCGGTCGGGGTACTATGAACACTGAAGCTTTCTTT
TRBV11-2	few	TRBJ1-1	TRBD1	CASRSPGQLTTEAFF	TGTGCCAGCAGGTCCCCGGGACAGCTCACCACTGAAGCTTTCTTT
TRBV6-6	few	TRBJ1-2	NA	CASSSREVYGYTF	TGTGCCAGCAGCAGCAGGGAGGTCTATGGCTACACCTTC
TRBV10-3	many	TRBJ2-3	TRBD2	CAISELAADTQYF	TGTGCCATCAGTGAGCTAGCGGCAGATACGCAGTATTTT
TRBV20-1	NA	TRBJ2-4	TRBD2	CSARTLAGTLEQYF	TGCAGTGCTAGGACCTTAGCGGGGACATTGGAGCAGTACTTC
TRBV5-1	many	TRBJ2-3	NA	CASSVKYTDTQYF	TGCGCCAGCAGCGTCAAGTACACAGATACGCAGTATTTT
TRBV20-1	NA	TRBJ2-1	TRBD2	CSASERGGFNEQFF	TGCAGTGCTAGTGAGCGGGGGGGCTTCAATGAGCAGTTCTTC
TRBV29-1	NA	TRBJ2-2	NA	CSVGAGGGTGERFF	TGCAGCGTTGGGGCAGGGGGAGGCACCGGGGAGCGGTTTTTT
TRBV7-3	NA	TRBJ2-1	TRBD1	CASSRDRGRNEQFF	TGTGCCAGCAGCCGGGACAGGGGGAGGAATGAGCAGTTCTTC
TRBV24-1	few	TRBJ2-1	NA	CATSEPGKYNEQFF	TGTGCCACCAGTGAGCCGGGAAAATACAATGAGCAGTTCTTC
TRBV12-3/TRBV12-4	few	TRBJ2-1	NA	CASTVIRGGEQFF	TGTGCCAGCACCGTGATCAGGGGTGGTGAGCAGTTCTTC
TRBV28	NA	TRBJ2-3	NA	CATKVLSLGDTDTQYF	TGTGCCACGAAGGTTCTGTCCCTGGGTGACACAGATACGCAGTATTTT
TRBV20-1	once	TRBJ2-1	NA	CSATSAGLGNEQFF	TGCAGTGCTACCTCCGCTGGGCTCGGCAATGAGCAGTTCTTC
TRBV3-1	NA	TRBJ2-7	NA	CASSQERAAYEQYF	TGTGCCAGCAGCCAAGAAAGGGCGGCGTACGAGCAGTACTTC
TRBV4-1	NA	TRBJ1-3	NA	CASSREGATIYF	TGCGCCAGCAGCCGAGAAGGGGCCACCATATATTTT
TRBV20-1	NA	TRBJ2-4	NA	CSARDRTVCDIQYF	TGCAGTGCTAGAGATAGGACAGTGTGCGACATTCAGTACTTC
TRBV5-1	NA	TRBJ2-7	NA	CASSLTPGSFHEQYF	TGCGCCAGCAGCTTGACCCCCGGCTCATTCCACGAGCAGTACTTC
TRBV15	many	TRBJ2-1	NA	CATSSSGELDYYNEQFF	TGTGCCACCAGCTCCTCAGGCGAACTAGACTACTACAATGAGCAGTTCTTC
TRBV20-1	NA	TRBJ2-5	NA	CSARDFRGPQETQYF	TGCAGTGCTAGAGATTTCAGGGGACCTCAAGAGACCCAGTACTTC
TRBV5-1	NA	TRBJ2-2	TRBD1	CASSLVAGGAAGELFF	TGCGCCAGCAGCTTGGTGGCAGGGGGCGCCGCCGGGGAGCTGTTTTTT